This record concerns one TCR beta chain sequence. Its specificity is not known. Germline V gene sequence: CDR1 SGHTS, CDR2 YDEGEE. The V segment lost 3 bases and the J segment 4 bases; nucleotides outside the gene matches: 17. The CDR3 is 20 residues long. This sample was included in a study of cytomegalovirus exposure and HLA in healthy donors. PCR amplification relied on 60 Vbeta primers (plus 13 Jbeta primers). The table came from immunoSEQ multiplex PCR; TCRdb's copy has only in-frame clones and leaves some out. The sample lists under 200,000 clones; roughly 78% were seen once. Study conclusions and caveats: Highly shared sequence variants in one cluster were likely a sequencing artifact. Immune exposure information available was restricted to CMV serostatus.

This TCR came from a woman in her 40s in good health and CMV-seronegative. The source material was PBMCs. V gene TRBV5-8 combines with J gene TRBJ2-2, with 11 nucleotides matching TRBD2. This CDR3 reads CASSSRGLAVPSGGTGELFF. CDR3 DNA: TGTGCCAGCAGCTCCCGGGGACTAGCGGTACCTTCAGGTGGCACCGGGGAGCTGTTTTTT.